This T cell receptor beta chain derives from a study of T cells in Graves' hyperthyroidism and ophthalmopathy. Cells are PBMCs isolated from over 7.5 ml of fresh blood. This clonotype was observed a few times. TCR beta CDR3 regions were amplified from RNA. HTBI primers drove first-round RT-PCR of the TCR CDR3. TCRdb passed the multiplex PCR reads through MiXCR, listing each CDR3 protein once. The table lists some 370,000 distinct CDR3 sequences, roughly 15% of them singletons. The sequence came from a woman younger than 45 with Graves' hyperthyroidism that later progressed to Graves' ophthalmopathy. The sample comprised blood.

CDR3 loop: CASSLGTSGGREQFF. The CDR3 DNA follows: TGTGCCAGCAGCCTCGGGACTAGCGGGGGACGTGAGCAGTTCTTC. The V and J genes are TRBV13 and TRBJ2-1, with 14 bases aligning to TRBD2. J was trimmed by 9 bases and V by 5 bases; bases with no gene match: 6. This CDR3 is built from 15 residues. Germline V CDR1 and CDR2: PRHDT, FYEKMQ (reference sequence). Looking up the rest from reference TRBV13 and TRBJ2-1 gives the full variable domain: AAGVIQSPRHLIKEKRETATLKCYPIPRHDTVYWYQQGPGQDPQFLISFYEKMQSDKGSIPDRFSAQQFSDYHSELNMSSLELGDSALYFCASSLGTSGGREQFFGPGTRLTVL.